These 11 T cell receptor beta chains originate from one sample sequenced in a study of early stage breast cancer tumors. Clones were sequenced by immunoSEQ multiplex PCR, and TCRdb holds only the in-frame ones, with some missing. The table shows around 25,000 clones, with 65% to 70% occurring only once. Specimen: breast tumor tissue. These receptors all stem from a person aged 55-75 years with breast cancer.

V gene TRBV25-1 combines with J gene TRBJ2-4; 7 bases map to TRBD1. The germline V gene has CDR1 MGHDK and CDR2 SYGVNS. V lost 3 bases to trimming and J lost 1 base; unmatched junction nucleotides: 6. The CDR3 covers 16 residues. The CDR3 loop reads CASSEGQTGAKNIQYF. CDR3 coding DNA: TGTGCCAGCAGTGAGGGACAGACGGGTGCCAAAAACATTCAGTACTTC. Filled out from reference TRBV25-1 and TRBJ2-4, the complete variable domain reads EADIYQTPRYLVIGTGKKITLECSQTMGHDKMYWYQQDPGMELHLIHYSYGVNSTEKGDLSSESTVSRIRTEHFPLTLESARPSHTSQYLCASSEGQTGAKNIQYFGAGTRLSVL.

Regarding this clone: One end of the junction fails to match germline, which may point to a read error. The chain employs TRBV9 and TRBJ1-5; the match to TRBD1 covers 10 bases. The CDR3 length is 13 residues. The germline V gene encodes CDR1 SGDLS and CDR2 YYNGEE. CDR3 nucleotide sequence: TGTGCCAGCAGCGTAGGTGACAGGGGGCCCAAGCATTTT. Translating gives CASSVGDRGPKHF.

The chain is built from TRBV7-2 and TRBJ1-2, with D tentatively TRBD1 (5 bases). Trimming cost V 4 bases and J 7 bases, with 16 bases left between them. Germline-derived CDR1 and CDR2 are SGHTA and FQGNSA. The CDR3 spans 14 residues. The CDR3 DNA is TGTGCCAGCAGCTCAGGGCCGCCGCGGCGTGGCTACACCTTC. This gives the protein CASSSGPPRRGYTF.

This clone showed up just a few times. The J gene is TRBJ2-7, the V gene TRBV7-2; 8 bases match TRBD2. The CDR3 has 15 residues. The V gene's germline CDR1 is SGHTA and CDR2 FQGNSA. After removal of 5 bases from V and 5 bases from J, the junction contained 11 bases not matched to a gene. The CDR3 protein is CASSPSGRRDDEQYF. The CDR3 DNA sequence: TGTGCCAGCAGCCCCAGCGGGAGAAGAGACGACGAGCAGTACTTC. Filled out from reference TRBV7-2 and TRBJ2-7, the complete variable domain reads GAGVSQSPSNKVTEKGKDVELRCDPISGHTALYWYRQSLGQGLEFLIYFQGNSAPDKSGLPSDRFSAERTGGSVSTLTIQRTQQEDSAVYLCASSPSGRRDDEQYFGPGTRLTVT.

The CDR3 sequence is CASSPLGLAGVIEQFF. As DNA, the CDR3 is TGTGCCAGCAGCCCGCTGGGACTAGCGGGAGTTATTGAGCAGTTCTTC. This rearrangement joins TRBV5-6 to TRBJ2-1; TRBD2 matches at 14 bases. Germline V gene data show CDR1 as SGHDT and CDR2 as YYEEEE. With 4 bases clipped from V and 9 bases from J, the junction kept 9 bases outside the gene matches. CDR3 length equals 16 residues. Combining the CDR3 with reference TRBV5-6 and TRBJ2-1 gives the whole variable domain DAGVTQSPTHLIKTRGQQVTLRCSPKSGHDTVSWYQQALGQGPQFIFQYYEEEERQRGNFPDRFSGHQFPNYSSELNVNALLLGDSALYLCASSPLGLAGVIEQFFGPGTRLTVL.

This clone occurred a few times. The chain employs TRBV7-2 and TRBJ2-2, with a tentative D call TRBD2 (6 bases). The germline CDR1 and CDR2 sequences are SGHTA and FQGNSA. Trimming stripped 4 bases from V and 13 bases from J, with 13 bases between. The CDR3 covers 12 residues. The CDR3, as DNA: TGTGCCAGCAGCTCCACTAGCCCGTCGCTGTTTTTT. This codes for CASSSTSPSLFF.

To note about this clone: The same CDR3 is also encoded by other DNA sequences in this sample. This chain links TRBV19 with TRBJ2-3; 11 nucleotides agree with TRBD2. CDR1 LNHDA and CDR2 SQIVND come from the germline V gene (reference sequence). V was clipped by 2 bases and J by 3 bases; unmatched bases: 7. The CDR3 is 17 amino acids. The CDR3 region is CASSILTSGSGTDTQYF. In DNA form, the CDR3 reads TGTGCCAGTAGTATATTAACTAGCGGGAGTGGTACAGATACGCAGTATTTT.

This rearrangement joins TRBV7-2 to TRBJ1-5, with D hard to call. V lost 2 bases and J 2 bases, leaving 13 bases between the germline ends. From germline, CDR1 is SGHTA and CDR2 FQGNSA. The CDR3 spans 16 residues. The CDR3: CASSLNAGVGNQPQHF. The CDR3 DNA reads TGTGCCAGCAGCTTAAACGCCGGGGTGGGCAATCAGCCCCAGCATTTT.

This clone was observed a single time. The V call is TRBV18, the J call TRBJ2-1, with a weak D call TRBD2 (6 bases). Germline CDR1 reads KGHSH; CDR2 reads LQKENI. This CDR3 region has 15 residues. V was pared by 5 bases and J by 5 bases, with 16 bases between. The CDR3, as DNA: TGTGCCAGCTCAATTTCCGGGACGGGGGACAATGAGCAGTTCTTC. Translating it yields CASSISGTGDNEQFF.

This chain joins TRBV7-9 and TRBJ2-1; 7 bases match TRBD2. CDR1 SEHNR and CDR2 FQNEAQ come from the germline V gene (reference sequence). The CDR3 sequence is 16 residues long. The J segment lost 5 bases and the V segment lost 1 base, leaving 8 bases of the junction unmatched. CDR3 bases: TGTGCCAGCAGCTTAGGTCCGGGACTACTACACAATGAGCAGTTCTTC. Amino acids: CASSLGPGLLHNEQFF. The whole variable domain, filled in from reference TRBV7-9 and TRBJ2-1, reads DTGVSQNPRHKITKRGQNVTFRCDPISEHNRLYWYRQTLGQGPEFLTYFQNEAQLEKSRLLSDRFSAERPKGSFSTLEIQRTEQGDSAMYLCASSLGPGLLHNEQFFGPGTRLTVL.

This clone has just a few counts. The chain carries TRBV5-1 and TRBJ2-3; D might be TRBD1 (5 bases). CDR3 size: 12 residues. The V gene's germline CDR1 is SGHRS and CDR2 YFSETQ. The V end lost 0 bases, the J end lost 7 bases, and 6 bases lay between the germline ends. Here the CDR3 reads CASSLEGNTQYF. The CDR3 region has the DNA TGCGCCAGCAGCTTGGAGGGGAATACGCAGTATTTT. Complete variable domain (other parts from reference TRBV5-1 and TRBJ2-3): KAGVTQTPRYLIKTRGQQVTLSCSPISGHRSVSWYQQTPGQGLQFLFEYFSETQRNKGNFPGRFSGRQFSNSRSEMNVSTLELGDSALYLCASSLEGNTQYFGPGTRLTVL.